The 21 T cell receptor beta chains listed next were all sequenced from one sample in a study of CD8+ T cells in alopecia areata. Isolated RNA was reverse transcribed into cDNA used as the sequencing template. The repertoire was sequenced with immunoSEQ multiplex PCR; TCRdb's copy has only in-frame clones and lacks some. The sample has 250,000 or so clones, roughly two thirds seen once; the top ten hold approximately 1.2%. Here the sequenced sample was CD4+ T cells sorted from blood, taken at week 0. The origin of the receptors is a human donor with alopecia areata.

This clone was seen more than once but under ten times. The rearrangement links TRBV5-1 to TRBJ2-1; D might be TRBD2 (6 bases). The germline CDR1 and CDR2 sequences are SGHRS and YFSETQ. The CDR3 extends over 16 amino acids. V dropped 6 bases and J dropped 3 bases, with 19 bases sitting between them. In nucleotides, the CDR3 is TGCGCCAGCAAGGCTCGTCGGGCGGGGAGCTACAATGAGCAGTTCTTC. This translates into CASKARRAGSYNEQFF.

V gene TRBV4-3 combines with J gene TRBJ2-6; TRBD2 might be the D (5 bases). The V gene's germline CDR1 is LGHNA and CDR2 YSLEER. With 1 base removed from V and 0 bases from J, the gap between germline ends came to 10 bases. The CDR3 covers 17 residues. CDR3: CASSQAAATSGANVLTF. CDR3 sequence (DNA): TGCGCCAGCAGCCAAGCAGCGGCAACCTCTGGGGCCAACGTCCTGACTTTC.

The chain combines TRBV15 with TRBJ1-2; D gene uncertain. The CDR3 is made up of 14 amino acids. The germline CDR1 and CDR2 sequences are LNHNV and YYDKDF (reference sequence). V gave up 1 base and J gave up 7 bases, with 13 bases separating them. The CDR3 here is CATSRANLDGGYTF. The CDR3 region has the DNA TGTGCCACCAGCAGAGCGAATCTAGACGGTGGCTACACCTTC.

The CDR3 loop reads CAWLRQRNSPLHF. The CDR3 DNA reads as TGTGCCTGGTTGAGACAGCGTAATTCACCCCTCCACTTT. The J gene is TRBJ1-6, the V gene TRBV30, with D perhaps TRBD1 (5 bases). The germline V gene encodes CDR1 GTSNPN and CDR2 SVGIG (reference sequence). The V end lost 5 bases, the J end lost 6 bases, and 11 bases lay between the germline ends. The CDR3 runs to 13 residues.

V gene TRBV2 combines with J gene TRBJ2-1, with 11 positions matching TRBD2. With 7 bases clipped from V and 6 bases from J, the junction kept 5 bases outside the gene matches. The CDR3 is 14 amino acids. Germline CDR1 and CDR2: SNHLY and FYNNEI. The DNA for the CDR3 is TGTGCCAGCACACTAGCGGGGGCTATCAATGAGCAGTTCTTC. Amino acid sequence: CASTLAGAINEQFF.

V is TRBV6-6 and J is TRBJ2-5, with D hard to call. This CDR3 contains 14 residues. CDR1 and CDR2 (germline): MNHNY, SVGAGI (reference sequence). Trimming stripped 2 bases from V and 6 bases from J, with 13 bases between. Here the CDR3 DNA reads TGTGCCAGCAGTTACGATGAGGTTCGAAAGACCCAGTACTTC. Translating gives CASSYDEVRKTQYF.

This clone was counted a single time. The chain couples TRBV30 to TRBJ1-1; D not certain. CDR1 GTSNPN and CDR2 SVGIG come from the germline V gene (reference sequence). The ends were cut back, 3 bases at V and 2 bases at J, with 10 bases in the middle. The CDR3 is made up of 13 amino acids. The CDR3 DNA reads as TGTGCCTGGAGATTGAAAGGCAACACTGAAGCTTTCTTT. Translation gives CAWRLKGNTEAFF. Using reference TRBV30 and TRBJ1-1 for the parts outside the CDR3, the full variable domain is SQTIHQWPATLVQPVGSPLSLECTVEGTSNPNLYWYRQAAGRGLQLLFYSVGIGQISSEVPQNLSASRPQDRQFILSSKKLLLSDSGFYLCAWRLKGNTEAFFGQGTRLTVV.

The chain carries TRBV25-1 and TRBJ2-6; D ambiguous. The CDR3 sequence is 15 residues long. Germline CDR1 reads MGHDK; CDR2 reads SYGVNS. Trimming stripped 6 bases from V and 2 bases from J, with 11 bases between. CDR3 sequence: CASSPRTPGANVLTF. For the CDR3, the DNA is TGTGCCAGCAGCCCCCGGACGCCTGGGGCCAACGTCCTGACTTTC. Full variable domain (missing parts from reference TRBV25-1 and TRBJ2-6): EADIYQTPRYLVIGTGKKITLECSQTMGHDKMYWYQQDPGMELHLIHYSYGVNSTEKGDLSSESTVSRIRTEHFPLTLESARPSHTSQYLCASSPRTPGANVLTFGAGSRLTVL.

The chain is built from TRBV7-2 and TRBJ2-7; 9 nucleotides line up with TRBD1. Losses at the gene ends were 5 bases for V and 3 bases for J; bases not matched to a gene: 5. This CDR3 is built from 14 residues. Germline values: CDR1 SGHTA, CDR2 FQGNSA. CDR3 sequence reads: CASSPTGQGYEQYF. The DNA for the CDR3 is TGTGCCAGCAGCCCAACGGGACAGGGCTACGAGCAGTACTTC.

V is TRBV7-9 and J is TRBJ2-1, with 10 positions matching TRBD1. CDR3 length: 17 amino acids. V dropped 1 base and J dropped 2; count of bases not matched to a gene: 5. The germline CDR1 and CDR2 sequences are SEHNR and FQNEAQ (reference sequence). The CDR3 nucleotides read TGTGCCAGCAGCTTAGGACAGGGGGCATGGACCTACAATGAGCAGTTCTTC. It is translated as CASSLGQGAWTYNEQFF.

The rearrangement links TRBV5-1 to TRBJ2-7; D unclear. Trimming pared 0 bases from V and 0 bases from J, leaving 10 bases between. The germline CDR1 and CDR2 sequences are SGHRS and YFSETQ. The CDR3 sequence is 15 residues long. The CDR3 sequence is CASSLGAGASYEQYF. Here the CDR3 DNA reads TGCGCCAGCAGCTTGGGGGCAGGCGCCTCCTACGAGCAGTACTTC.

Turning to this clone: Within the sample, other DNA sequences also encode this same CDR3. The V gene is TRBV29-1, the J gene TRBJ2-3, with D possibly being TRBD1 or TRBD2 (5 bases each). V lost 2 bases, J lost 1 base, and 7 bases lay in between. There are 13 residues in the CDR3. CDR1 SQVTM and CDR2 ANQGSEA come from the germline V gene. Here the CDR3 DNA reads TGCAGCGTTGAACAGGGAGGCACAGATACGCAGTATTTT. Encoded protein: CSVEQGGTDTQYF.

This clone occurred a few times. The chain uses TRBV29-1 and TRBJ2-6; the D gene could be TRBD1 or TRBD2 (5 bases each). V lost 7 bases and J 0 bases, leaving 16 bases between the germline ends. This CDR3 is built from 16 residues. Germline V gene sequence: CDR1 SQVTM, CDR2 ANQGSEA. CDR3 amino acids: CSAEGRDGSGANVLTF. In DNA form, the CDR3 reads TGCAGCGCCGAGGGCAGGGACGGCTCTGGGGCCAACGTCCTGACTTTC.

V and J are TRBV30 and TRBJ2-1; 13 bases align to TRBD2. The V gene's germline CDR1 is GTSNPN and CDR2 SVGIG (reference sequence). Trimming took 4 bases from V and 6 from J; bases not matched to a gene: 9. The length of the CDR3 is 16 residues. CDR3 region: CAWKELAGGPGNEQFF. CDR3 nucleotides: TGTGCCTGGAAAGAACTAGCGGGGGGGCCGGGCAATGAGCAGTTCTTC. Full variable domain (rest looked up from reference TRBV30 and TRBJ2-1): SQTIHQWPATLVQPVGSPLSLECTVEGTSNPNLYWYRQAAGRGLQLLFYSVGIGQISSEVPQNLSASRPQDRQFILSSKKLLLSDSGFYLCAWKELAGGPGNEQFFGPGTRLTVL.

The chain employs TRBV7-3 and TRBJ2-4, with D possibly being TRBD2 (6 bases). Germline V CDR1 and CDR2: SGHTA, FQGTGA. The CDR3 loop spans 14 amino acids. Trimming removed 5 bases from V and 6 bases from J, with 14 bases in between. The CDR3 bases are TGTGCCAGCAGCCCGGCGGGGTTCGGAAACATTCAGTACTTC. Amino acid sequence: CASSPAGFGNIQYF.

Points on this clone: Additional DNA sequences in this sample encode the identical CDR3. This chain links TRBV29-1 with TRBJ1-1; a weak D match, TRBD1 (5 bases). With 4 bases removed from V and 1 base from J, the gap between germline ends came to 7 bases. The CDR3 runs to 12 residues. Looked up from germline, CDR1 is SQVTM and CDR2 is ANQGSEA. CDR3 in DNA: TGCAGCGTTGTTGGGGGGAACACTGAAGCTTTCTTT. Translation gives CSVVGGNTEAFF.

V is TRBV5-6 and J is TRBJ2-4; a possible D gene is TRBD2 (5 bases). The CDR3 covers 13 residues. The germline V gene has CDR1 SGHDT and CDR2 YYEEEE. With 4 bases removed from V and 7 bases from J, the gap between germline ends came to 12 bases. The CDR3 sequence is CASSPYRGNIQYF. The CDR3 DNA follows: TGTGCCAGCAGCCCCTACCGGGGTAACATTCAGTACTTC.

The genes are TRBV6-5 and TRBJ1-2; 8 bases agree with TRBD1. V was clipped by 2 bases and J by 4 bases; unmatched bases: 6. Germline V gene sequence: CDR1 MNHEY, CDR2 SVGAGI. This CDR3 has 15 residues. The CDR3 spells CASSYLTGGGYGYTF. DNA of the CDR3: TGTGCCAGCAGTTACCTCACAGGGGGTGGCTATGGCTACACCTTC.

The rearrangement joins TRBV2 to TRBJ1-5; D uncertain. CDR1 is SNHLY and CDR2 is FYNNEI in the germline V gene. The CDR3 is 13 residues long. V was pared by 6 bases and J by 7 bases, with 13 bases between. CDR3 in amino acids: CASRTESGQPQHF. The DNA for the CDR3 is TGTGCCAGCAGAACCGAGAGTGGCCAGCCCCAGCATTTT.

The chain couples TRBV10-3 to TRBJ1-1; D may be TRBD1 (5 bases). Germline loops: CDR1 ENHRY, CDR2 SYGVKD. The CDR3 is 13 amino acids. Trimming cost V 11 bases and J 1 base, with 14 bases left between them. The CDR3 coding sequence is TGTGCCCTTCGCGGTCAGGGGAACACTGAAGCTTTCTTT. The encoded protein is CALRGQGNTEAFF.

The chain links TRBV30 to TRBJ1-5, with TRBD1 as a possible D gene (5 bases). Per the germline V gene, CDR1 is GTSNPN and CDR2 is SVGIG (reference sequence). The CDR3 runs 16 residues. The V gene lost 3 bases and the J gene lost 2 bases, with 17 bases spanning the gap. The CDR3 sequence: CAWRGSGGAGNQPQHF. The CDR3 DNA reads TGTGCCTGGAGGGGATCCGGCGGGGCGGGCAATCAGCCCCAGCATTTT.